This entry lists 32 T cell receptor beta chains sequenced from one sample in a study of tumor and adjacent non-tumor tissue in lung cancer. RNA was extracted from bulk tissue without any cell sorting. Three rounds of nested PCR, following a modified ARM-PCR protocol, produced the TCRbeta library. MiXCR, run by TCRdb on the multiplex PCR reads, gives a single entry per CDR3 protein. The data hold under 150,000 distinct CDR3 sequences, with around three fifths observed a single time. Sequenced material: lung tumor tissue. These receptors all come from a man in his thirties or forties with non-small cell lung cancer.

A few counts support this clonotype. It may be a read error: a sequence one base away is much more abundant. The chain employs TRBV11-2 and TRBJ2-3; D not certain. CDR3 length: 14 amino acids. Trimming shortened V by 5 bases and J by 2 bases, and 11 bases separated the two germline ends. CDR1 is SGHAT, CDR2 FQNNGV, per germline. The CDR3 bases are TGTGCCAGCAGCCCCATCGACGACACAGATACGCAGTATTTT. It codes for CASSPIDDTDTQYF.

Concerning this clonotype: No conserved phenylalanine or tryptophan ends this CDR3, so it is likely a read error. V gene TRBV4-1 combines with J gene TRBJ1-2; D not resolved. Germline V CDR1 and CDR2: MGHRA, YSYEKL. The CDR3 sequence is 14 residues long. The CDR3 loop reads CASGQADGSYGYTL. In nucleotides, the CDR3 is TGCGCCAGCGGCCAAGCTGACGGTTCCTATGGCTACACCCTC.

The chain carries TRBV6-5 and TRBJ1-3; 8 nucleotides agree with TRBD1. This CDR3 has 14 residues. Germline CDR1 reads MNHEY; CDR2 reads SVGAGI. Trimming at V came to 9 bases and at J to 8 bases, leaving 12 bases not matched to a gene. CDR3 in amino acids: CASKTGGLTDTIYF. The CDR3 nucleotides read TGTGCCAGTAAAACAGGGGGTTTAACAGACACCATATATTTT.

To note about this clonotype: An end of the junction differs from the germline gene, which may be a read error. The CDR3 sequence is CASSLLFGGDTDTQYF. The CDR3 nucleotides are TGTGCCAGCAGCCTATTGTTCGGGGGCGACACAGATACACAGTATTTT. The rearrangement links TRBV11-2 to TRBJ2-3; either TRBD1 or TRBD2 may supply D (6 bases each). CDR1 SGHAT and CDR2 FQNNGV come from the germline V gene. CDR3 length: 16 amino acids. Filled out from reference TRBV11-2 and TRBJ2-3, the complete variable domain reads EAGVAQSPRYKIIEKRQSVAFWCNPISGHATLYWYQQILGQGPKLLIQFQNNGVVDDSQLPKDRFSAERLKGVDSTLKIQPAKLEDSAVYLCASSLLFGGDTDTQYFGPGTRLTVL.

As to this clonotype: One end of the junction fails to match germline, which may point to a read error. Written as DNA, the CDR3 is TGTGTCAGCAGTGAACTGGGGGCGAACACAGATACGCGGTATTTT. The encoded protein is CVSSELGANTDTRYF. The gene calls are TRBV6-1 and TRBJ2-3, with D possibly being TRBD1 (6 bases). This CDR3 has 15 amino acids. Germline V gene sequence: CDR1 MNHNS, CDR2 SASEGT.

This clonotype was detected only a few times. A read error is possible here, since a much larger clone lies one base away. J is TRBJ1-2 and V is TRBV6-5, with D perhaps TRBD1 (5 bases). This CDR3 is 13 amino acids long. Germline CDR1 reads MNHEY; CDR2 reads SVGAGI. V shed 5 bases and J shed 5 bases, with 12 bases lying between them. The CDR3 here is CASSMSGRYGYTF. The CDR3 DNA reads TGTGCCAGCAGTATGTCGGGACGGTATGGCTACACCTTC.

A word on this clonotype: An end of the junction differs from the germline gene, which may be a read error. This chain connects TRBV4-3 to TRBJ2-3, with 10 nucleotides matching TRBD1. The CDR3 is 15 amino acids. Germline CDR1 LGHNA, CDR2 YSLEER. The CDR3 sequence is CTSSQETGGADAQYF. In DNA form, the CDR3 reads TGCACCAGTAGCCAAGAGACAGGGGGCGCAGATGCGCAGTATTTT.

This clonotype was picked up a small number of times. A single base separates this from a much larger clone, so it may be a read error. The rearrangement joins TRBV4-3 to TRBJ1-2; D unresolved. The CDR3 has 14 residues. Per the germline V gene, CDR1 is LGHNA and CDR2 is YSLEER. The CDR3 DNA is TGCGCCAGCGGCCAAGATCGGGCAGTCTATGGCTACACCTTC. It is translated as CASGQDRAVYGYTF.

As regards this clonotype: One end of the junction is discordant with germline, which a read error may explain. This rearrangement joins TRBV29-1 to TRBJ1-1, with 9 bases fitting TRBD1. Germline CDR1 SQVTM, CDR2 ANQGSEA. This CDR3 spans 15 amino acids. This chain's CDR3 is CSVVFRDRENTEAFF. CDR3 in DNA: TGCAGCGTCGTTTTTCGGGACAGGGAAAACACTGAGGCTTTCTTT.

This clonotype was seen at least ten times. The rearrangement uses TRBV5-4 and TRBJ2-1; perhaps TRBD2 as D (6 bases). Germline lookup yields CDR1 SGHNT and CDR2 YYREEE (reference sequence). The CDR3 runs to 14 residues. V was trimmed by 5 bases and J by 4 bases, leaving 13 bases between them. The CDR3 reads CASRRELRYNEQFF. The CDR3 DNA is TGTGCCAGCAGGCGGGAACTTCGTTACAATGAGCAGTTCTTC.

In its sample, this clonotype was seen a few times. A much more abundant neighbour one base away suggests this may be a read error. V usage is TRBV5-4 and J usage is TRBJ2-7; D possibly corresponds to TRBD2 (6 bases). Germline V gene lookup returns CDR1 SGHNT and CDR2 YYREEE (reference sequence). This CDR3 has 15 residues. CDR3 sequence (DNA): TGTGCCAACAGCACCGGGGGTCCCCAGGTGGACGAGCAGTACTTC. Its translation: CANSTGGPQVDEQYF.

Worth noting for this clonotype: This may stem from a read error, because a much larger clone lies one nucleotide away. The V gene is TRBV20-1, the J gene TRBJ1-3, with no clear D. The CDR3 is made up of 16 amino acids. Germline V CDR1 and CDR2: DFQATT, SNEGSKA (reference sequence). CDR3 DNA: TGCAGAGCTAGTGTGGGCAGCATCGCGACTGGAAACACCATATATTTT. Amino acids: CRASVGSIATGNTIYF.

This clonotype was recorded only once. The junction does not match germline at one end; this may be a read error. The chain links TRBV5-4 to TRBJ2-4, with TRBD2 identical over 8 bases. There are 16 residues in the CDR3. The germline CDR1 and CDR2 sequences are SGHNT and YYREEE (reference sequence). The CDR3 loop reads CGSSLGASGSKSIQYF. The CDR3 DNA follows: TGTGGCAGCAGCTTGGGGGCTAGCGGGTCCAAAAGCATTCAGTACTTC.

The chain employs TRBV20-1 and TRBJ2-5; tentatively, D is TRBD1 (5 bases). There are 17 residues in the CDR3. Trimming took off 1 base at V and 1 base at J, with 19 bases between the two ends. The germline CDR1 and CDR2 sequences are DFQATT and SNEGSKA (reference sequence). CDR3 DNA sequence: TGCAGTGCTAGAGCCGGGTCCAACCATCAGGGCCAAGAGACCCAGTACTTC. Protein: CSARAGSNHQGQETQYF.

On this clonotype: This clone may be a read error of a much larger clone one base away. V gene TRBV6-2 or TRBV6-3 combines with J gene TRBJ1-1; weak D call: TRBD1 (5 bases). Germline lookup yields CDR1 MNHEY and CDR2 SVGEGT. The V end lost 1 base, the J end lost 2 bases, and 5 bases lay between the germline ends. The CDR3 spans 13 residues. CDR3 protein: CASSYWDNTEAFF. CDR3 coding DNA: TGTGCCAGCAGTTACTGGGACAACACTGAAGCTTTCTTT.

On this clonotype: A junction boundary mismatches the germline segment, possibly from a read error. CDR3 sequence: CSARDRGAGPYGYTF. The CDR3, as DNA: TGCAGTGCTAGAGATCGGGGCGCAGGACCCTATGGTTACACCTTC. The chain uses TRBV20-1 and TRBJ1-2, with D tentatively TRBD1 (5 bases). There are 15 residues in the CDR3. CDR1 and CDR2 (germline): DFQATT, SNEGSKA (reference sequence).

This clonotype was detected many times. The chain has TRBV5-6 and TRBJ2-5; TRBD1 aligns across 7 bases. Unmatched junction bases numbered 4, after V lost 4 bases and J lost 1 base. Germline CDR1 and CDR2: SGHDT and YYEEEE. The CDR3 is 14 residues long. The CDR3 nucleotides are TGTGCCAGCAGCGTGGGACAGCTCCAAGAGACCCAGTACTTC. It yields the protein CASSVGQLQETQYF. Together with reference TRBV5-6 and TRBJ2-5, the CDR3 gives the full variable domain: DAGVTQSPTHLIKTRGQQVTLRCSPKSGHDTVSWYQQALGQGPQFIFQYYEEEERQRGNFPDRFSGHQFPNYSSELNVNALLLGDSALYLCASSVGQLQETQYFGPGTRLLVL.

As to this clonotype: This may arise from a read error, as a much more abundant clone is one base away. The rearrangement links TRBV13 to TRBJ2-1; D is ambiguous. The CDR3 is 12 amino acids. V lost 6 bases to trimming and J lost 4 bases, with 7 bases between them. Per germline, CDR1 PRHDT and CDR2 FYEKMQ (reference sequence). The CDR3 is CASSSPYNEQFF. For the CDR3, the DNA is TGTGCCAGCAGTTCCCCGTACAATGAGCAGTTCTTC.

Note on this clonotype: A much larger clone lies one base from this, so it may be a read error. Because it lacks the conserved phenylalanine or tryptophan at the end, this CDR3 is likely a read error. The rearrangement links TRBV20-1 to TRBJ1-1, with D uncertain. The CDR3 runs to 11 residues. The V gene's germline CDR1 is DFQATT and CDR2 SNEGSKA (reference sequence). The V end lost 6 bases, the J end lost 1 base, and 6 bases lay between the germline ends. Here the CDR3 DNA reads TGCAGTGCGTCAGGGAACACTGAAGCTTTCTAT. Translated: CSASGNTEAFY.

This clonotype appeared a few times. The rearrangement joins TRBV7-2 to TRBJ2-5, with D unclear. The CDR3 consists of 14 residues. Germline V gene data show CDR1 as SGHTA and CDR2 as FQGNSA. With 5 bases removed from V and 2 bases from J, the gap between germline ends came to 12 bases. The CDR3 region has the DNA TGTGCCAGCAGCCCAGCCACAGTTCAAGAGACCCAGTACTTC. It specifies CASSPATVQETQYF.

Notes on this clonotype: Germline and junction disagree at one end, which may indicate a read error. The chain carries TRBV11-2 and TRBJ2-5; 8 bases line up with TRBD1. Germline assignment: CDR1 SGHAT and CDR2 FQNNGV. This CDR3 comprises 13 residues. The CDR3 region is CASNLNRGESQYF. CDR3 DNA: TGTGCCAGCAACTTGAACAGGGGGGAGAGCCAGTACTTC.

Regarding this clonotype: Just one base apart from a much larger clone, this may be a read error. The rearrangement links TRBV20-1 to TRBJ2-5; D is unresolved. Trimming cost V 2 bases and J 13 bases, with 20 bases left between them. The CDR3 totals 13 residues. Germline V gene sequence: CDR1 DFQATT, CDR2 SNEGSKA (reference sequence). The CDR3 reads CSARRRPSQLTYF. CDR3 coding DNA: TGCAGTGCTAGAAGGCGGCCCAGCCAACTTACGTACTTC.

Note on this clonotype: A read error may produce the germline difference seen at one junction end. J is TRBJ2-3 and V is TRBV11-2; 8 bases map to TRBD1. CDR3 size: 13 residues. Germline V gene sequence: CDR1 SGHAT, CDR2 FQNNGV. This CDR3 reads CVSSRTGRDTQYF. DNA of the CDR3: TGTGTCAGCAGTCGGACAGGGAGGGATACGCAGTATTTT.

Many counts were recorded for this clonotype. The chain combines TRBV4-2 with TRBJ2-7, with TRBD2 matching 7 bases. With V trimmed by 0 bases and J by 6 bases, 8 bases remained unmatched. Germline CDR1 is LGHNA and CDR2 is YNFKEQ. This CDR3 is 15 amino acids long. The CDR3 bases are TGTGCCAGCAGCCAAGAGGTTGGCGGGAGTGGCGAGCAGTACTTC. It yields the protein CASSQEVGGSGEQYF.

As regards this clonotype: A read error may explain this, as a much larger clone is one base away. This chain connects TRBV20-1 to TRBJ2-3, with D perhaps matching TRBD2 (6 bases). The CDR3 totals 14 residues. Germline CDR1 and CDR2: DFQATT and SNEGSKA (reference sequence). The CDR3 DNA reads TGCAGTGCTAGTGGACTACCCAGCACAGATATGCAGTATTTT. It encodes CSASGLPSTDMQYF.

Regarding this clonotype: A much larger clonotype is one base distant, so this may be a read error. The chain joins TRBV5-4 to TRBJ2-7; the match to TRBD2 covers 15 bases. Germline assignment: CDR1 SGHNT and CDR2 YYREEE (reference sequence). This CDR3 spans 16 amino acids. CDR3 amino acids: CPSSRTSGRARYEQYF. In DNA, the CDR3 is TGTCCCAGCAGCAGGACTAGCGGGAGGGCCAGGTACGAGCAGTACTTC.

Regarding this clonotype: The junction departs from the called germline gene at one end, perhaps through a read error. This rearrangement joins TRBV11-2 to TRBJ2-7; D gene uncertain. CDR1 SGHAT and CDR2 FQNNGV come from the germline V gene. CDR3 size: 13 residues. The CDR3 nucleotides are TGTGCCAGCCGCTTAGCTTCGTCCTACGAGCAGTACTTC. Translating it yields CASRLASSYEQYF.

Turning to this clonotype: A clone one base away is much larger, so this may be a read error. The rearrangement joins TRBV7-9 to TRBJ2-2; D may be TRBD2 (6 bases). The CDR3 contains 14 residues. Germline V gene sequence: CDR1 SEHNR, CDR2 FQNEAQ (reference sequence). As DNA, the CDR3 is TGTGCCAGCAGCTTAGCGGGAGGCGCCGGGAAGCTGTTTTTT. This sequence encodes CASSLAGGAGKLFF.

This sequence joins TRBV5-1 and TRBJ1-1; 8 bases fit TRBD1. This CDR3 has 14 amino acids. With 4 bases clipped from V and 10 bases from J, the junction kept 12 bases outside the gene matches. The V gene's germline CDR1 is SGHRS and CDR2 YFSETQ. The DNA of the CDR3 is TGCGCCAGCAGCCTTGGGGGTGGACAGGGAGGAGCTTTCTTT. It yields the protein CASSLGGGQGGAFF.

Details on this clonotype: A much larger clone sits a single nucleotide away, making a read error possible. The chain employs TRBV4-1 and TRBJ2-6; 9 bases align to TRBD1. Germline V gene lookup returns CDR1 MGHRA and CDR2 YSYEKL. There are 16 residues in the CDR3. In DNA, the CDR3 is TGCGCCGGCAGCAATGGACAGGGGACGAAGAACAACGTCCTGACTTTC. Translating it yields CAGSNGQGTKNNVLTF.

This clonotype occurred many times. The chain has TRBV12-5 and TRBJ2-7; TRBD1 matches at 9 bases. This CDR3 spans 17 amino acids. With 0 bases clipped from V and 2 bases from J, the junction kept 8 bases outside the gene matches. CDR1 and CDR2 from the germline V gene are LGHNT and FRNRAP. CDR3 sequence: CASGLVHWDREAYEQYF. CDR3 coding DNA: TGTGCTAGTGGTTTGGTCCATTGGGACAGGGAGGCCTACGAGCAGTACTTC.

V gene TRBV7-9 combines with J gene TRBJ2-7, with TRBD1 as a possible D gene (5 bases). The CDR3 is made up of 13 amino acids. V lost 5 bases and J 3 bases, leaving 11 bases between the germline ends. From germline, CDR1 is SEHNR and CDR2 FQNEAQ (reference sequence). The CDR3 nucleotides are TGTGCCAGCAGCCCTCTAAGGGGCTACGAGCAGTACTTC. It encodes CASSPLRGYEQYF.